This TCR beta chain was observed in a study of post-analysis software for immune sequencing data. General study points: Those with multiple sclerosis, the patient group, showed significantly lower normalized Chao1 diversity than controls. Analysis by F measure revealed that same-batch samples clustered strongly together. Among a few TRBV segments more frequent in patients than controls were TRBV5-6, TRBV5-1 and TRBV20-1.

There are many counts of this clonotype. Its target is unknown. Tagging with unique molecular identifiers was a feature of the TCR beta cDNA libraries. About 540,000 cDNA molecules were obtained from 1 to 10 million T cells. TCRdb recomputed calls from the PCR reads with MiXCR, one row per CDR3 protein. The sample carries about 260,000 distinct CDR3 sequences, about 40% recorded once. The CDR3 is 13 amino acids. Germline V gene sequence: CDR1 MNHEY, CDR2 SVGAGI. With V trimmed by 6 bases and J by 5 bases, 6 bases remained unmatched. This clonotype was sampled from a girl aged 5 to 17 with multiple sclerosis. V gene TRBV6-5 combines with J gene TRBJ1-1; 7 bases are a match to TRBD1. Sequenced input: blood. The CDR3 nucleotides are TGTGCCAGCAGCAGACAGGGCTATACTGAAGCTTTCTTT. Amino acid sequence: CASSRQGYTEAFF.